This entry concerns a single T cell receptor beta chain. The antigen is undetermined. An immunoSEQ assay, version v3.0, was performed at survey level. The data were produced by immunoSEQ multiplex PCR, yet TCRdb's version contains in-frame clones alone and is incomplete. The data show about 25,000 clones, around 83% seen once. The sample is drawn from a study of long-term antiretroviral therapy in people with HIV. Study information: The earliest specimens came about a decade ahead of the 2015 immediate-ART recommendation.

Per donor, at least one pre-ART and at least two post-ART PBMC samples were obtained. The CDR3 is 14 amino acids. V was cut by 3 bases and J by 6 bases, with 14 bases left in between. Germline CDR1 is SGHVS and CDR2 is FQNEAQ. Overall study findings and caveats: Clones that had undergone expansion before ART dominated the repertoire at all time points. ART preceded a rise in diversity that nonetheless stayed lower than in transplant donor controls.

The TCR sequence derives from a woman in her 30s with HIV. The V and J genes are TRBV7-8 and TRBJ1-2; the D is unclear. This sample comprised unsorted PBMCs, obtained 1.9 years after starting antiretroviral therapy. The CDR3 loop reads CASSLAGPLDGYTF. CDR3 in DNA: TGTGCCAGCAGCTTGGCAGGACCGCTGGATGGCTACACCTTC.